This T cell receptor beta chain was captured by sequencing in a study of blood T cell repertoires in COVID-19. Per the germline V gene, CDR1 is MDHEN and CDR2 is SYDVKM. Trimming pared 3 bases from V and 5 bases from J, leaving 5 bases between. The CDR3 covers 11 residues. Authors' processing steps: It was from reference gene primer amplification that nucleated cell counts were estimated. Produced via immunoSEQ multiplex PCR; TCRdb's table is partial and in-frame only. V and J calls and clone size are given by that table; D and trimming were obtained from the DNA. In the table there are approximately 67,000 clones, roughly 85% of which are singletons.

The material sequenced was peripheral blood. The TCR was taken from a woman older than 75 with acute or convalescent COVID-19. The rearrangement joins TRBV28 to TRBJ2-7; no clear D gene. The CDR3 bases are TGTGCCAGCAGTTTGAACAACGAGCAGTACTTC. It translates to CASSLNNEQYF.